This TCR beta chain was profiled in a study of early T cells in non-severe SARS-CoV-2 infection. The CDR3 sequence is 14 residues long. Between the trimmed V and J ends, which lost 6 bases and 13 bases, there was a span of 19 bases. TCRdb fed the 5' RACE reads into MiXCR, producing one record per CDR3 protein. This repertoire shows around 53,000 distinct CDR3 sequences, approximately 7.5% found once; its top ten account for under 6.5%. This clonotype was detected ten times or more. This chain uses TRBV12-3 or TRBV12-4 with TRBJ1-6; D possibly corresponds to TRBD1 (6 bases). The sample was whole blood. The TCR comes from an adult who was a healthcare worker with PCR-confirmed SARS-CoV-2 infection or an uninfected control (not recorded which). CDR3 sequence: CASRLAGTPNPLHF. DNA for the CDR3: TGTGCCAGCAGGCTGGCCGGGACACCCAATCCCCTCCACTTT.